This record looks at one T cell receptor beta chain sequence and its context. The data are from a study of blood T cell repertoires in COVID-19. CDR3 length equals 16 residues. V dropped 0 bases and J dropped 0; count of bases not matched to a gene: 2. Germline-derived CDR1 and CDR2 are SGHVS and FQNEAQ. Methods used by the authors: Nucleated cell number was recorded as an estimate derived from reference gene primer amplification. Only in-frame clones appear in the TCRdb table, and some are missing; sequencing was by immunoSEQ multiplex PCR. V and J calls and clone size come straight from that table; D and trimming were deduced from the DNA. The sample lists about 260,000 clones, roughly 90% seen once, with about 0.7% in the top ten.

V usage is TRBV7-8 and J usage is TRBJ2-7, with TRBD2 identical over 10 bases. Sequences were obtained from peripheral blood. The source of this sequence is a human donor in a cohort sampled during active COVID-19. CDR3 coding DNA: TGTGCCAGCAGCTTAGCCCCTAGCGGGAGCTCCTACGAGCAGTACTTC. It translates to CASSLAPSGSSYEQYF.